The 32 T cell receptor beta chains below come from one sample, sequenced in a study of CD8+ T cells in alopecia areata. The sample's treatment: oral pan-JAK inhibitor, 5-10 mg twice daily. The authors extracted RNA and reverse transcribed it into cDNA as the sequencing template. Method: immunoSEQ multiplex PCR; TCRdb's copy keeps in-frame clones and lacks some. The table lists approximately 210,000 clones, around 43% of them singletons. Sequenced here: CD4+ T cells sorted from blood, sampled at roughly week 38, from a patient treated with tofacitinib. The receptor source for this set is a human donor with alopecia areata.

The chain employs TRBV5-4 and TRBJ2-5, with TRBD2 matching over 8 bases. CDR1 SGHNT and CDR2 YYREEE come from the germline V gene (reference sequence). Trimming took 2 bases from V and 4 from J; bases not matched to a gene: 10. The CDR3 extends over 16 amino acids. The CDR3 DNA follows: TGTGCCAGCAGCTTTATAAGCGGGGGAGCCGCAGAGACCCAGTACTTC. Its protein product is CASSFISGGAAETQYF. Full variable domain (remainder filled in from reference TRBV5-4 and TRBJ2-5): ETGVTQSPTHLIKTRGQQVTLRCSSQSGHNTVSWYQQALGQGPQFIFQYYREEENGRGNFPPRFSGLQFPNYSSELNVNALELDDSALYLCASSFISGGAAETQYFGPGTRLLVL.

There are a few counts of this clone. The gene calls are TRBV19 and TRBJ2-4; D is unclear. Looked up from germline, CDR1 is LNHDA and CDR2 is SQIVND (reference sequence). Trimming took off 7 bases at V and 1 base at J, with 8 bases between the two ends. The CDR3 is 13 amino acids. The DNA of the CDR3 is TGTGCCAGTAAGAGTTTCGCCAAAAACATTCAGTACTTC. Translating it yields CASKSFAKNIQYF.

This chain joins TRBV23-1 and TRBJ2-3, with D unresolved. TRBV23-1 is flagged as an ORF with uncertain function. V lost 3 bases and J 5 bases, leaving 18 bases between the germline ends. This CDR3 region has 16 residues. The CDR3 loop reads CASSQRSAGYVDTQYF. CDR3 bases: TGCGCCAGCAGTCAGAGAAGCGCCGGTTATGTAGATACGCAGTATTTT.

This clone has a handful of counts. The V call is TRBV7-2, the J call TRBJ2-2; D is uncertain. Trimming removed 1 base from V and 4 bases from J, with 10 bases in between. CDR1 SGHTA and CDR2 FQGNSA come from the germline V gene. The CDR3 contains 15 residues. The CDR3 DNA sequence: TGTGCCAGCAGCTTAGTCGCCAGTCTCACCGGGGAGCTGTTTTTT. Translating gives CASSLVASLTGELFF.

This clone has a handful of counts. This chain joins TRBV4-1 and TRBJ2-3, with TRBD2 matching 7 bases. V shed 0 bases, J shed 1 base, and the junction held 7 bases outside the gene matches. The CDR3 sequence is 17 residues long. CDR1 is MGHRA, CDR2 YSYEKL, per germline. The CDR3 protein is CASSQDPGGVRTDTQYF. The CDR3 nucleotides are TGCGCCAGCAGCCAAGATCCGGGGGGTGTGCGCACAGATACGCAGTATTTT.

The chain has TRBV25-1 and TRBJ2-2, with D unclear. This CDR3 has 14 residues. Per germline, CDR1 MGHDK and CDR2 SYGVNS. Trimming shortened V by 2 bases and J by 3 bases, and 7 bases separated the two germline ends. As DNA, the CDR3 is TGTGCCAGCAGTGAAAACCGCGACACCGGGGAGCTGTTTTTT. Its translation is CASSENRDTGELFF.

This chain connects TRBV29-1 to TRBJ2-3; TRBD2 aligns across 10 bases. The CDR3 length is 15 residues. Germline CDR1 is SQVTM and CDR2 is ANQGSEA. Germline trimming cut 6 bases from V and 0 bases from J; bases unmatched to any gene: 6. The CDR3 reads CSVRTGLASTDTQYF. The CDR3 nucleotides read TGCAGCGTGCGAACGGGACTAGCGAGCACAGATACGCAGTATTTT.

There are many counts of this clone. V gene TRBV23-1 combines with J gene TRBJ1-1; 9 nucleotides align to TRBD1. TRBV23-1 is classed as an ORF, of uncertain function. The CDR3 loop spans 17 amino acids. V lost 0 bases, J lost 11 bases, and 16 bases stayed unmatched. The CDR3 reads CASSQSRKGQGTCRAFF. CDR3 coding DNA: TGCGCCAGCAGTCAATCGCGTAAGGGACAGGGAACCTGTAGGGCTTTCTTT.

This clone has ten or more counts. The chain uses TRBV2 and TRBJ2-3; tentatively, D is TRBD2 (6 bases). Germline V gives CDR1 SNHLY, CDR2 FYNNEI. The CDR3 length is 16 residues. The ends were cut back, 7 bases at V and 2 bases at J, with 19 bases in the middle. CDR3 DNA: TGTGCCAGCACCTATCGGGACTTCCGCTACACAGATACGCAGTATTTT. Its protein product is CASTYRDFRYTDTQYF. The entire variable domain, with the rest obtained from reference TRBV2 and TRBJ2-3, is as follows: EPEVTQTPSHQVTQMGQEVILRCVPISNHLYFYWYRQILGQKVEFLVSFYNNEISEKSEIFDDQFSVERPDGSNFTLKIRSTKLEDSAMYFCASTYRDFRYTDTQYFGPGTRLTVL.

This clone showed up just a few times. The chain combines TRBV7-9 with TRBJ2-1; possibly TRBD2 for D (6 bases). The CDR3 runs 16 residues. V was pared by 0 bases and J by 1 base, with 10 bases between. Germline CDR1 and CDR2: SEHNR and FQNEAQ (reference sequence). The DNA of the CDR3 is TGTGCCAGCAGCTTAGCGCTAGCGTCTTCCTACAATGAGCAGTTCTTC. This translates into CASSLALASSYNEQFF.

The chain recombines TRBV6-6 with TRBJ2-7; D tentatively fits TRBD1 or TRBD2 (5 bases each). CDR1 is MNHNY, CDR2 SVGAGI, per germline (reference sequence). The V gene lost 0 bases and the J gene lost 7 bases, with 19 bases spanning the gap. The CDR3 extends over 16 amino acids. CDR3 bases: TGTGCCAGCAGTTACTCGATGGGACCGCGCCAGGTGGAGCAGTACTTC. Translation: CASSYSMGPRQVEQYF.

The CDR3 DNA reads as TGTGCCAGCAGCCTCGGGACTACGTTCTTTGAGCAGTACTTC. It translates to CASSLGTTFFEQYF. The V and J genes are TRBV7-9 and TRBJ2-7, with TRBD2 identical over 7 bases. CDR3 length: 14 residues. Germline V gives CDR1 SEHNR, CDR2 FQNEAQ (reference sequence). V was clipped by 5 bases and J by 7 bases; unmatched bases: 11.

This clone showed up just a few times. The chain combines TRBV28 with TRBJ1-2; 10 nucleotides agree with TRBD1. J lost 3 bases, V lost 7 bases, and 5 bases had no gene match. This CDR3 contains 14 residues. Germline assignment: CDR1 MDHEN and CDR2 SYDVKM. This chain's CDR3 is CASKPGTGDYGYTF. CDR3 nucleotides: TGTGCCAGCAAGCCAGGGACAGGGGACTATGGCTACACCTTC.

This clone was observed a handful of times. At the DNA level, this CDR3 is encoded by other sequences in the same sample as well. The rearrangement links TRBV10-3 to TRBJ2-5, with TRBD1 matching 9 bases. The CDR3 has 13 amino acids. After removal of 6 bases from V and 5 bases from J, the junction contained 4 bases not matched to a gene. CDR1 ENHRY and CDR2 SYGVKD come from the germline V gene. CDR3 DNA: TGTGCCATCAGCCGGGACAGGGAGGAGACCCAGTACTTC. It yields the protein CAISRDREETQYF.

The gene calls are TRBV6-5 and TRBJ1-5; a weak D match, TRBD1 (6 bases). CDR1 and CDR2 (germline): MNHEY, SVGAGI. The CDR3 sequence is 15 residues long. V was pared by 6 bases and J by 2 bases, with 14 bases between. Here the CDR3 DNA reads TGTGCCAGCAGGGGGGGCGGCTCTGGCAATCAGCCCCAGCATTTT. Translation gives CASRGGGSGNQPQHF.

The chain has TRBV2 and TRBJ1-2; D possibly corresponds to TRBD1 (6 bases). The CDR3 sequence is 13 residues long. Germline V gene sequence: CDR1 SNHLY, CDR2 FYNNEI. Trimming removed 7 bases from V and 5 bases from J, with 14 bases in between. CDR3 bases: TGTGCCAGCATGTCGGACAGAGAATATGGCTACACCTTC. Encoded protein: CASMSDREYGYTF.

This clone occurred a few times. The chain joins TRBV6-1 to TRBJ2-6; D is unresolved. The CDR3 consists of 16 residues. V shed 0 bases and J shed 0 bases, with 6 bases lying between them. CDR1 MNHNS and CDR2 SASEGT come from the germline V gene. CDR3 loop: CASSEARSSGANVLTF. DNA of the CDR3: TGTGCCAGCAGTGAAGCGAGAAGCTCTGGGGCCAACGTCCTGACTTTC.

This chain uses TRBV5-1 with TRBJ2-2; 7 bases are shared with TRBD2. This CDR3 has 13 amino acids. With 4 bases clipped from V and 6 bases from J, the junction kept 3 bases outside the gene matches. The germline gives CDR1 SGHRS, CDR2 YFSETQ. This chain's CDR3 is CASSVTSPGELFF. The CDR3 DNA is TGCGCCAGCAGCGTGACTAGCCCCGGGGAGCTGTTTTTT.

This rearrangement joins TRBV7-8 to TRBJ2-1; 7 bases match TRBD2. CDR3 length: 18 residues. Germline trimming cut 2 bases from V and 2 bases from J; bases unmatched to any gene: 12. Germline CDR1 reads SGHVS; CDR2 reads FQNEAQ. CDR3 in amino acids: CASSLSGVGLAAYNEQFF. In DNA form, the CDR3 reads TGTGCCAGCAGCTTATCAGGTGTCGGTCTAGCGGCCTACAATGAGCAGTTCTTC.

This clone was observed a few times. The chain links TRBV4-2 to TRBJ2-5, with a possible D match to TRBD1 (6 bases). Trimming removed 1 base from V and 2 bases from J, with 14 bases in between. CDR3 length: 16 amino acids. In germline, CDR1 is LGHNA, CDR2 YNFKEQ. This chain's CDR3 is CASSQVGQGWQETQYF. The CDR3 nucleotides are TGTGCCAGCAGCCAAGTAGGGCAGGGGTGGCAAGAGACCCAGTACTTC.

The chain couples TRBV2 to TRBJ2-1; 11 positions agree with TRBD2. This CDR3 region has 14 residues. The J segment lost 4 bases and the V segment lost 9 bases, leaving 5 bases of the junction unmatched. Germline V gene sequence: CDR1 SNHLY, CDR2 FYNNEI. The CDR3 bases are TGTGCCAGTTGGACTAGCGGGTTTTACAATGAGCAGTTCTTC. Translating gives CASWTSGFYNEQFF.

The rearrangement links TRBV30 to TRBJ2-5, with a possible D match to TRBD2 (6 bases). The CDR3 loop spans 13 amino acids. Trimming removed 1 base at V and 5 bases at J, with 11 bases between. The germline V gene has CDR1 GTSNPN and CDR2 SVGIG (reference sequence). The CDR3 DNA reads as TGTGCCTGGAGTGCGGACTATTATGAGACCCAGTACTTC. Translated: CAWSADYYETQYF.

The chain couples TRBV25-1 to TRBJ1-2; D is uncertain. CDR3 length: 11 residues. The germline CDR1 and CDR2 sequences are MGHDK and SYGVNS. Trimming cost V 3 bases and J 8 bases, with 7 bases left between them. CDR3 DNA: TGTGCCAGCAGTGATTCAGACGGCTACACCTTC. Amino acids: CASSDSDGYTF.

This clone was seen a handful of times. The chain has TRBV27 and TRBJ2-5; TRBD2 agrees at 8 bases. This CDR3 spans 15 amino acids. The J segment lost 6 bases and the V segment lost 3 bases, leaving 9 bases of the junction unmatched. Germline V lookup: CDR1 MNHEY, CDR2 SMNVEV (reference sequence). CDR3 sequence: CASSLGREGSKTQYF. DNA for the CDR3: TGTGCCAGCAGTTTGGGCCGGGAGGGATCTAAGACCCAGTACTTC.

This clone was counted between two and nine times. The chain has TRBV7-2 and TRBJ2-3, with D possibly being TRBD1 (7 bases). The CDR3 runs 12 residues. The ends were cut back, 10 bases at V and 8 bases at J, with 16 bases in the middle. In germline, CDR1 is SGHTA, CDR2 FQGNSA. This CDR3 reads CATSTGEATQYF. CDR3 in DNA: TGTGCCACCTCAACAGGGGAGGCTACGCAGTATTTT.

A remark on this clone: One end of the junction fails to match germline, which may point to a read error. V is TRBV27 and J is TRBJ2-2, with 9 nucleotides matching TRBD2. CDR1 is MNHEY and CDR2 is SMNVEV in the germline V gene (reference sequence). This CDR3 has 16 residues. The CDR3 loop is CASSLYASGNSGELFF. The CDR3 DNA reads TGTGCCAGCAGTTTATATGCTAGCGGGAACTCCGGGGAGCTGTTTTTT.

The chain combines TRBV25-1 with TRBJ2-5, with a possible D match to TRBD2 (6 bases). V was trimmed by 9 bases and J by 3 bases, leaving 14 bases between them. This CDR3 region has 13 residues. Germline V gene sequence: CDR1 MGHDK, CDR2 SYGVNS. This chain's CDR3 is CASCRGGEETQYF. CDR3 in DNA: TGTGCCAGTTGTCGGGGAGGCGAAGAGACCCAGTACTTC.

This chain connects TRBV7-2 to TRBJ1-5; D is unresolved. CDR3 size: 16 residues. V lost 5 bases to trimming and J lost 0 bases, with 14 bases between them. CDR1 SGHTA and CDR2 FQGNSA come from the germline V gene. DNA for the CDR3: TGTGCCAGCAGCCTCGGTACATTTTATAGCAATCAGCCCCAGCATTTT. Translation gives CASSLGTFYSNQPQHF. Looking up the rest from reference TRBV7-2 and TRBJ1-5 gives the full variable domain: GAGVSQSPSNKVTEKGKDVELRCDPISGHTALYWYRQSLGQGLEFLIYFQGNSAPDKSGLPSDRFSAERTGGSVSTLTIQRTQQEDSAVYLCASSLGTFYSNQPQHFGDGTRLSIL.

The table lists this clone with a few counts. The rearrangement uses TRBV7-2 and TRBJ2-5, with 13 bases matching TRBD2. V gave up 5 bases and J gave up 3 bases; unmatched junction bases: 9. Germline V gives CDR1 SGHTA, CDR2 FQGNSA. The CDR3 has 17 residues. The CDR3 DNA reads TGTGCCAGCAGCCCCCTCGCGACTAGCGGGAGGAAAGAGACCCAGTACTTC. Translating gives CASSPLATSGRKETQYF. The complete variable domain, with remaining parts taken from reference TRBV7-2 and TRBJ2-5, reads GAGVSQSPSNKVTEKGKDVELRCDPISGHTALYWYRQSLGQGLEFLIYFQGNSAPDKSGLPSDRFSAERTGGSVSTLTIQRTQQEDSAVYLCASSPLATSGRKETQYFGPGTRLLVL.

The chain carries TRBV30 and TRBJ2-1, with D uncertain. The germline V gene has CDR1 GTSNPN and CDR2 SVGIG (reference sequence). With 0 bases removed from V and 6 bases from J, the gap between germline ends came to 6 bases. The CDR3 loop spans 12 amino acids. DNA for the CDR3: TGTGCCTGGAGTGTACGTGTCAATGAGCAGTTCTTC. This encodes CAWSVRVNEQFF.

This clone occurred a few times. CDR3 nucleotide sequence: TGTGCCAGCAGGAGGGGACTAGCGGGAGCAGATACGCAGTATTTT. Translation gives CASRRGLAGADTQYF. V gene TRBV6-5 combines with J gene TRBJ2-3; 14 bases fit TRBD2. V was pared by 6 bases and J by 4 bases, with 3 bases of the junction left unmatched. Germline V gene lookup returns CDR1 MNHEY and CDR2 SVGAGI. This CDR3 is built from 15 residues.

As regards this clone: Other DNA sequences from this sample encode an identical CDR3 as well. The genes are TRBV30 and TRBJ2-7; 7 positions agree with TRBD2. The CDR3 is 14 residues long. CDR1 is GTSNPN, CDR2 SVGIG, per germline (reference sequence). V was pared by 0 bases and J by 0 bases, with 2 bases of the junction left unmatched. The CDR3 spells CAWSVGGSSYEQYF. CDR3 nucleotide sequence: TGTGCCTGGAGTGTAGGCGGGAGCTCCTACGAGCAGTACTTC.